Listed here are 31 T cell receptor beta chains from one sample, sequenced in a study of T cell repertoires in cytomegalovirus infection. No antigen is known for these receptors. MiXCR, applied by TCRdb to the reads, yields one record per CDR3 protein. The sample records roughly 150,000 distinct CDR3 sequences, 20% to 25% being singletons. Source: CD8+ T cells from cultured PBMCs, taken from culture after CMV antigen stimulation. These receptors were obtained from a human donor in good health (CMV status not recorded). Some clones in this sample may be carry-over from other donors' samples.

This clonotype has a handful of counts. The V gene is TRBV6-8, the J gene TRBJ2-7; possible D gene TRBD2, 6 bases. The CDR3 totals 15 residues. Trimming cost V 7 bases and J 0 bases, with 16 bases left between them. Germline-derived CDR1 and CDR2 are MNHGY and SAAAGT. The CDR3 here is CASKTGQEGSYEQYF. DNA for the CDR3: TGTGCCAGCAAAACTGGGCAGGAGGGCTCCTACGAGCAGTACTTC.

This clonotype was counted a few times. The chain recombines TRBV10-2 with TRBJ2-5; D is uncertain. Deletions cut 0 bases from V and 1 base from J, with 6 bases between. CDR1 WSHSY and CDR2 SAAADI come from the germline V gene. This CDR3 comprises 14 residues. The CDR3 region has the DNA TGCGCCAGCAGTGAGTCCAGCTCCCAAGAGACCCAGTACTTC. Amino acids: CASSESSSQETQYF.

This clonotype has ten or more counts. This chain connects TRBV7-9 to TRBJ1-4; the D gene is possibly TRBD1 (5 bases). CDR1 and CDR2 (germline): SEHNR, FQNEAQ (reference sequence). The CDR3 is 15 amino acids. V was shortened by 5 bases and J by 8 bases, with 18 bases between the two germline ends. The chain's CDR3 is CASSPGTVKKEKLFF. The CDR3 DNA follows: TGTGCCAGCAGCCCCGGGACGGTCAAAAAGGAAAAACTGTTTTTT.

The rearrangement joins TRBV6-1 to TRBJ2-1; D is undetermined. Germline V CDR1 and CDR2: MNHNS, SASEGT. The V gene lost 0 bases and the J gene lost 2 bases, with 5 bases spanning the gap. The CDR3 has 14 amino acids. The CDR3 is CASSEASTYNEQFF. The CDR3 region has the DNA TGTGCCAGCAGTGAAGCGAGCACCTACAATGAGCAGTTCTTC.

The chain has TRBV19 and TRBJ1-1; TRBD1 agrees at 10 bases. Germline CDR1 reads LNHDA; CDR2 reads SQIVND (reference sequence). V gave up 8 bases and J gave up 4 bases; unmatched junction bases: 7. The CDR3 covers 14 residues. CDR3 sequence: CASVGTGVSTEAFF. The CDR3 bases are TGTGCCAGTGTAGGGACAGGGGTGAGCACTGAAGCTTTCTTT. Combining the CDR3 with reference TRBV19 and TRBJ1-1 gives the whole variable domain DGGITQSPKYLFRKEGQNVTLSCEQNLNHDAMYWYRQDPGQGLRLIYYSQIVNDFQKGDIAEGYSVSREKKESFPLTVTSAQKNPTAFYLCASVGTGVSTEAFFGQGTRLTVV.

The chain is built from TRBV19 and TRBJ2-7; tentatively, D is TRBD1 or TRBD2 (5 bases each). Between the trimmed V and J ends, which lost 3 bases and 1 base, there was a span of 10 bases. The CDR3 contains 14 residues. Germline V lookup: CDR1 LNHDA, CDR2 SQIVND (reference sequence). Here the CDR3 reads CASSITGLSYEQYF. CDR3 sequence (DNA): TGTGCCAGTAGTATTACAGGACTTTCCTACGAGCAGTACTTC.

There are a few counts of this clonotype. Here the CDR3 reads CATSFSDRPYEQYF. As DNA, the CDR3 is TGTGCCACCAGCTTCAGTGACAGGCCCTACGAGCAGTACTTC. The V call is TRBV15, the J call TRBJ2-7; tentatively, D is TRBD1 (6 bases). Germline V gene sequence: CDR1 LNHNV, CDR2 YYDKDF (reference sequence). V was trimmed by 5 bases and J by 2 bases, leaving 13 bases between them. This CDR3 region has 14 residues.

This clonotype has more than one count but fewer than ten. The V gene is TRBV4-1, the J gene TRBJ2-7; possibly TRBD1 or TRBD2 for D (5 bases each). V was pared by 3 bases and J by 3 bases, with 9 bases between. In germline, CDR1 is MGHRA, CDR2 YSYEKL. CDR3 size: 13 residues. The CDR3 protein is CASSQGDGYEQYF. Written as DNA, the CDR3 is TGCGCCAGCAGCCAGGGGGACGGCTACGAGCAGTACTTC.

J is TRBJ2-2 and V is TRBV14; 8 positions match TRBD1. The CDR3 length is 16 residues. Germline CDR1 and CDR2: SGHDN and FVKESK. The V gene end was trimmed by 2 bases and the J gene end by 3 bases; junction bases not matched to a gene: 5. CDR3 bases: TGTGCCAGCAGCCAATACGGACAGGGATACACCGGGGAGCTGTTTTTT. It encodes CASSQYGQGYTGELFF.

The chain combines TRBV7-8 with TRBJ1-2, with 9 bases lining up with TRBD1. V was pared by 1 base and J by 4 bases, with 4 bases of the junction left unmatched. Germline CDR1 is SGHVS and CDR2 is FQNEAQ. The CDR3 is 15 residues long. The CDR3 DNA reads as TGTGCCAGCAGCTTAGAGGACAGGGGTCTCTATGGCTACACCTTC. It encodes CASSLEDRGLYGYTF.

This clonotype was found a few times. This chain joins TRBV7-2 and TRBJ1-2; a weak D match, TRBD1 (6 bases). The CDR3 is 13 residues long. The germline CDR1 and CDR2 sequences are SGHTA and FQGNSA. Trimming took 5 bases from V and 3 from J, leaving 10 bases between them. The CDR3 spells CASSTDSYYGYTF. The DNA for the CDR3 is TGTGCCAGCAGCACGGACAGCTACTATGGCTACACCTTC.

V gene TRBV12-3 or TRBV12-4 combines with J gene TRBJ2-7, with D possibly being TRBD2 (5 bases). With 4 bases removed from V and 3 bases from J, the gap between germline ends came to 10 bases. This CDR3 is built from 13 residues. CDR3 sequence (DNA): TGTGCCAGCAGTTCAGCCGGGGACTACGAGCAGTACTTC. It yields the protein CASSSAGDYEQYF.

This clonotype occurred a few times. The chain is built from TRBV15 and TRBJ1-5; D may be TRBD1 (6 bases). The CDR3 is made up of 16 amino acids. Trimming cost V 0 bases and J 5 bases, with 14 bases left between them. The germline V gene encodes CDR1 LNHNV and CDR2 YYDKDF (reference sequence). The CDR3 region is CATSRDQIGGHQPQHF. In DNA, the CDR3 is TGTGCCACCAGCAGAGATCAAATTGGGGGCCATCAGCCCCAGCATTTT.

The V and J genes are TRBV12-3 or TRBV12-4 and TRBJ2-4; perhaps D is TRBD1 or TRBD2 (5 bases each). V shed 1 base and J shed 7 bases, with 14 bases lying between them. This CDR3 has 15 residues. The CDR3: CASSLDGRDRNIQYF. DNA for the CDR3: TGTGCCAGCAGTTTAGATGGCAGGGACCGCAACATTCAGTACTTC.

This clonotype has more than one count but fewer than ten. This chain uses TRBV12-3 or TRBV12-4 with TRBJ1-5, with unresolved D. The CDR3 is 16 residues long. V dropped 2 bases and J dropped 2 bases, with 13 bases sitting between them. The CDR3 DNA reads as TGTGCCAGCAGTTTAACCGGCTTTGGGGGCAATCAGCCCCAGCATTTT. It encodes CASSLTGFGGNQPQHF.

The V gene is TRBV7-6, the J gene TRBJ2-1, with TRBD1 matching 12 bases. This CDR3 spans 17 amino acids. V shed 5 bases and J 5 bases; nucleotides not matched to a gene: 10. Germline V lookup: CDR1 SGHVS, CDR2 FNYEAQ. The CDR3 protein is CASSQPAGQGAHNEQFF. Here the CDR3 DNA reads TGTGCCAGCAGCCAGCCGGCGGGACAGGGGGCCCACAATGAGCAGTTCTTC.

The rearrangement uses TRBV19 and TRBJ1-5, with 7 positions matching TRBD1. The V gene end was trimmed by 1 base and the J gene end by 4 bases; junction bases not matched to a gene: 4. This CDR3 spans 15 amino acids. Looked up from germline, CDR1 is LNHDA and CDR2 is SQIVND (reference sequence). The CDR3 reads CASSIVVTGNQPQHF. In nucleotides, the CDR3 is TGTGCCAGTAGTATAGTGGTGACAGGGAATCAGCCCCAGCATTTT.

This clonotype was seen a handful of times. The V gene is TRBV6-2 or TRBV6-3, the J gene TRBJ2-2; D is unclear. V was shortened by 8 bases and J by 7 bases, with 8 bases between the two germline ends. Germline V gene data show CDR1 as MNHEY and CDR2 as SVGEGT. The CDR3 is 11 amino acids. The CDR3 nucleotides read TGTGCCAGCGCGCCGGGCGGGGAGCTGTTTTTT. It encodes CASAPGGELFF.

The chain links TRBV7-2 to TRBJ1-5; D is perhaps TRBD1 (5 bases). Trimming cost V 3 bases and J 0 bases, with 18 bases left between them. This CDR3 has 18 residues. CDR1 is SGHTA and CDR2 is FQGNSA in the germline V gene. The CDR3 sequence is CASSLPLGGIHSNQPQHF. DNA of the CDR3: TGTGCCAGCAGCTTGCCCCTTGGGGGGATTCATAGCAATCAGCCCCAGCATTTT.

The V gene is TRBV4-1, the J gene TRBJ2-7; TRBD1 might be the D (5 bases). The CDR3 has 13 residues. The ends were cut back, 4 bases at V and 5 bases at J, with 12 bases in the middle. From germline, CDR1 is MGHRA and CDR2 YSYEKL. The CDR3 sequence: CASSLHGANEQYF. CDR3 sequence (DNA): TGCGCCAGCAGCCTCCATGGGGCCAACGAGCAGTACTTC.

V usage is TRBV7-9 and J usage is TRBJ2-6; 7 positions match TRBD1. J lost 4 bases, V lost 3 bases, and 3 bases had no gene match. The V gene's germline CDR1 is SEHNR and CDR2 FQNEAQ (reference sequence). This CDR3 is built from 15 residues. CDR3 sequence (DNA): TGTGCCAGCAGCTTCCGACAGGGAGGGGCCAACGTCCTGACTTTC. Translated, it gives CASSFRQGGANVLTF.

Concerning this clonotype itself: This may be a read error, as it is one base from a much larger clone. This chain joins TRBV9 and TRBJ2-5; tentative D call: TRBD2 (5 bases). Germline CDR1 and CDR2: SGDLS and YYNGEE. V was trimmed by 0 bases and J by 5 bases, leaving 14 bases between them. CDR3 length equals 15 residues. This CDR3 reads CASSVEGSLIETQYF. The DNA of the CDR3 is TGTGCCAGCAGCGTAGAAGGGAGCCTGATCGAGACCCAGTACTTC.

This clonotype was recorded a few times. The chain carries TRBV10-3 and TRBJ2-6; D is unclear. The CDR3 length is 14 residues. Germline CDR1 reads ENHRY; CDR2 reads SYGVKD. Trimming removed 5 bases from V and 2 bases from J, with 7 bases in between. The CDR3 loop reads CAISPPPGANVLTF. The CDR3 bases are TGTGCCATCAGTCCACCTCCTGGGGCCAACGTCCTGACTTTC.

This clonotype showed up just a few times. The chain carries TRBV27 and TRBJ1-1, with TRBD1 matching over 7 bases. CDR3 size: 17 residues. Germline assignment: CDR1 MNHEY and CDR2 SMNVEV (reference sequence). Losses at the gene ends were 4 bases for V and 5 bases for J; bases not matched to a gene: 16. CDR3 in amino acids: CASSSTDRAIWRTEAFF. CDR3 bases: TGTGCCAGCAGTTCAACCGACAGGGCTATATGGCGGACTGAAGCTTTCTTT.

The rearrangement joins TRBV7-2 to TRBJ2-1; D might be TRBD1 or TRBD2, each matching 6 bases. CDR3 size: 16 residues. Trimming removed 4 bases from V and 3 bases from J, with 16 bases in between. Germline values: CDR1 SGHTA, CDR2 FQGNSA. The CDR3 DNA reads TGTGCCAGCAGCTCCCCCGCGGGACACAGCTACAATGAGCAGTTCTTC. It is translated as CASSSPAGHSYNEQFF.

CDR3 bases: TGTGCCAGCAGCCTCCAGGGGCGTCAGCCCCAGCATTTT. Translation: CASSLQGRQPQHF. The chain recombines TRBV7-9 with TRBJ1-5; perhaps TRBD1 as D (6 bases). The CDR3 runs to 13 residues. Trimming pared 5 bases from V and 6 bases from J, leaving 11 bases between. Germline V gene data show CDR1 as SEHNR and CDR2 as FQNEAQ (reference sequence).

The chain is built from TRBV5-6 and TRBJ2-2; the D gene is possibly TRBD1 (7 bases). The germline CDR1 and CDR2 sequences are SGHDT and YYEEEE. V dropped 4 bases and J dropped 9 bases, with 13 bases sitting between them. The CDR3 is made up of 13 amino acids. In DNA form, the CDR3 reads TGTGCCAGCAGCCTCGGAGGGGGCCGGGAGCTGTTTTTT. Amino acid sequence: CASSLGGGRELFF. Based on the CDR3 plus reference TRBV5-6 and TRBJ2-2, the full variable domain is DAGVTQSPTHLIKTRGQQVTLRCSPKSGHDTVSWYQQALGQGPQFIFQYYEEEERQRGNFPDRFSGHQFPNYSSELNVNALLLGDSALYLCASSLGGGRELFFGEGSRLTVL.

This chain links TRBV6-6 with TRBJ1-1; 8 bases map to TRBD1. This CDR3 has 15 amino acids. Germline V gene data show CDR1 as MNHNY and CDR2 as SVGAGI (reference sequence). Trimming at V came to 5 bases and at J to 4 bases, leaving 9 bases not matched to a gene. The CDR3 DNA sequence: TGTGCCAGCAGTATTTCTCAGGGGGCGCCCACTGAAGCTTTCTTT. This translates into CASSISQGAPTEAFF.

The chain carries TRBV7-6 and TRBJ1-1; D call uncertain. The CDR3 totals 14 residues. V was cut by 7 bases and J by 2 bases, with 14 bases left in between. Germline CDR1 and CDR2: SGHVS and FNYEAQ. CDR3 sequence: CASTPKLGNTEAFF. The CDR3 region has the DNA TGTGCCAGCACCCCGAAATTGGGTAACACTGAAGCTTTCTTT.

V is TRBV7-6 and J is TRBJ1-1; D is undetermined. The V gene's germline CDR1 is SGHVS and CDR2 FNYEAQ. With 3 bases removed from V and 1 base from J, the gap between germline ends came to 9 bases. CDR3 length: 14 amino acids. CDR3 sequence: CASSLATENTEAFF. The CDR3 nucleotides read TGTGCCAGCAGCTTGGCGACTGAGAACACTGAAGCTTTCTTT.

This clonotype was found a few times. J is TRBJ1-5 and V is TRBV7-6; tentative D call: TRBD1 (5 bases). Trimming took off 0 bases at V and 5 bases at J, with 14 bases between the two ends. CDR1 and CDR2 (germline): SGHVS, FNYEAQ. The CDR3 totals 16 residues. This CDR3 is CASSLAARVRHQPQHF. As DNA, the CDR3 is TGTGCCAGCAGCTTAGCGGCCAGGGTTAGACATCAGCCCCAGCATTTT.